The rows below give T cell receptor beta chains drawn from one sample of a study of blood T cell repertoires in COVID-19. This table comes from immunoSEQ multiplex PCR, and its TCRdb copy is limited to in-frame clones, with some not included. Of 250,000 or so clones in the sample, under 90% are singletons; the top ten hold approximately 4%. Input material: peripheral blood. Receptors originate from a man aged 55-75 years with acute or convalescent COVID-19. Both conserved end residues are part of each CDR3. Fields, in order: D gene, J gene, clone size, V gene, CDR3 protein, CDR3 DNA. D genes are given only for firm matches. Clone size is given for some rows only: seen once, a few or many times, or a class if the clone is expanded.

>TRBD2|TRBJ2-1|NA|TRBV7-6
CASSLVFGSGGYNEQFF
TGTGCCAGCAGCTTAGTTTTTGGAAGCGGGGGCTACAATGAGCAGTTCTTC
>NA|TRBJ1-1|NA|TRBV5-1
CASSLLRGDTEAFF
TGCGCCAGCAGCCTACTTCGGGGAGACACTGAAGCTTTCTTT
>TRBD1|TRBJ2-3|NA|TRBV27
CASSSNPGTGGANTQYF
TGTGCCAGCAGTTCCAACCCCGGGACAGGGGGCGCAAATACGCAGTATTTT
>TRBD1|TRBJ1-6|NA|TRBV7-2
CASSPSPGTGLHF
TGTGCCAGCAGCCCATCTCCCGGGACAGGGCTCCACTTT
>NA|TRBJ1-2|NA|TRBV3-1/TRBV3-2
CASSQDRGEAPSYGYTF
TGTGCCAGCAGCCAAGACAGGGGCGAGGCCCCTAGCTATGGCTACACCTTC
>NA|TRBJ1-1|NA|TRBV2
CASSEGGTEAFF
TGTGCCAGCAGTGAAGGAGGAACCGAAGCTTTCTTT
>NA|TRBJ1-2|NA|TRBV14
CASSQKIHGGYTF
TGTGCCAGCAGCCAAAAAATTCACGGTGGCTACACCTTC
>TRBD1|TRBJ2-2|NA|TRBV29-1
CSAGQGQAGELFF
TGCAGCGCCGGACAGGGACAGGCCGGGGAGCTGTTTTTT
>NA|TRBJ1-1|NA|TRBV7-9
CASSLARDGNTEAFF
TGTGCCAGCAGCTTAGCGCGGGACGGTAACACTGAAGCTTTCTTT
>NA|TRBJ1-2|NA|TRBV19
CASSAPRLAGGLRYGYTF
TGTGCCAGTAGTGCTCCCCGTTTAGCCGGGGGGCTCCGCTATGGCTACACCTTC
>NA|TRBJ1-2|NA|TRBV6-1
CASSEAQGKYGYTF
TGTGCCAGCAGTGAAGCGCAGGGAAAATATGGCTACACCTTC
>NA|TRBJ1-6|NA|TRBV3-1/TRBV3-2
CASSPRQVSNSPLHF
TGTGCCAGCAGCCCCCGACAGGTTTCTAATTCACCCCTCCACTTT
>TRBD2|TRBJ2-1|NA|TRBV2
CASSLQGGGLNEQFF
TGTGCCAGCAGTCTACAGGGCGGGGGGTTAAATGAGCAGTTCTTC
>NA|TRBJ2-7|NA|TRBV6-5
CASRGQFGAYEQYF
TGTGCCAGCAGAGGACAGTTCGGGGCCTACGAGCAGTACTTC
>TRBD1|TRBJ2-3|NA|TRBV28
CASRGTVTDTQYF
TGTGCCAGCAGAGGGACAGTCACAGATACGCAGTATTTT
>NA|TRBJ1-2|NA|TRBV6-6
CASRAGSNYGYTF
TGTGCCAGCAGGGCAGGGTCTAACTATGGCTACACCTTC
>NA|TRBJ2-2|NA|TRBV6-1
CASSEGRTGELFF
TGTGCCAGCAGTGAAGGGCGGACCGGGGAGCTGTTTTTT
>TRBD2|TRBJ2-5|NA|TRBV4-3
CASSQDFLAGVGETQYF
TGCGCCAGCAGCCAAGATTTCCTAGCGGGAGTGGGGGAGACCCAGTACTTC
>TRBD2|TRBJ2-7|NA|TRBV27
CASSSPGTSLYEQYF
TGTGCCAGCAGTTCCCCCGGGACTAGCCTCTACGAGCAGTACTTC
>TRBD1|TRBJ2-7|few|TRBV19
CASRLGGTASYEQYF
TGTGCCAGTAGATTAGGGGGCACAGCCTCCTACGAGCAGTACTTC
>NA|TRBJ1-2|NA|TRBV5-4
CASSLQGGYGYTF
TGTGCCAGCAGCTTGCAGGGTGGGTATGGCTACACCTTC
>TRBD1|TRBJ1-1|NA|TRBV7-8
CASSYRGRNTEAFF
TGTGCCAGCAGCTACAGGGGACGGAACACTGAAGCTTTCTTT
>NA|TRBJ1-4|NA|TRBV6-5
CASSSGVTNEKLFF
TGTGCCAGCAGTTCGGGGGTAACTAATGAAAAACTGTTTTTT
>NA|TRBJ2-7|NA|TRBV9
CASSVVGAAGVEQYF
TGTGCCAGCAGCGTAGTGGGGGCGGCGGGAGTGGAGCAGTACTTC
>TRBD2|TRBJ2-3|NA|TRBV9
CASRQSGGADTQYF
TGTGCCAGCAGACAGAGCGGGGGGGCTGATACGCAGTATTTT
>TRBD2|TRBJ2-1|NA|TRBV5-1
CASSLGTSGRVYNEQFF
TGCGCCAGCAGCCTGGGGACTAGCGGGAGGGTTTACAATGAGCAGTTCTTC
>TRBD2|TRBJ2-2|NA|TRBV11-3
CASSFQRESGGSTGELFF
TGTGCCAGCAGCTTCCAGCGGGAGTCGGGCGGTAGCACCGGGGAGCTGTTTTTT
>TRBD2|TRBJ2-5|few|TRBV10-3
CAISDYPGLAGGITQETQYF
TGTGCCATCAGTGACTACCCCGGACTAGCGGGGGGGATCACCCAAGAGACCCAGTACTTC
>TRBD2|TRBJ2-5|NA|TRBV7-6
CASSSGLAVEETQYF
TGTGCCAGCAGCTCGGGACTAGCGGTGGAGGAGACCCAGTACTTC
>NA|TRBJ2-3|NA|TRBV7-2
CASSLGYGDTQYF
TGTGCCAGCAGCTTAGGGTACGGGGATACGCAGTATTTT
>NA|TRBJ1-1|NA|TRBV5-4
CASSFWGVGEAFF
TGTGCCAGCAGCTTCTGGGGGGTCGGTGAAGCTTTCTTT
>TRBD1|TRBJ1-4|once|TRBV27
CASSKTGSGEKLFF
TGTGCCAGCAGCAAGACAGGGTCTGGTGAAAAACTGTTTTTT
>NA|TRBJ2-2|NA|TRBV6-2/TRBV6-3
CASSPTGTHGTGELFF
TGTGCCAGCAGCCCGACAGGGACTCACGGAACCGGGGAGCTGTTTTTT
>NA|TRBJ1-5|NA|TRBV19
CASSSLYQPQHF
TGTGCCAGTAGCTCCCTATATCAGCCCCAGCATTTT
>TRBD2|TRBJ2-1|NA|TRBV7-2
CASIPAGTSSYNEQFF
TGTGCCAGCATCCCCGCGGGGACTAGCTCCTACAATGAGCAGTTCTTC
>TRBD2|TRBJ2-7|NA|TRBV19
CASSWERDYEQYF
TGTGCCAGTAGTTGGGAGCGGGACTACGAGCAGTACTTC
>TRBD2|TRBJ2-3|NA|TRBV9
CASSVDGGAVTDTQYF
TGTGCCAGCAGCGTAGACGGGGGGGCTGTGACAGATACGCAGTATTTT
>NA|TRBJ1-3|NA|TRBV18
CASSPEAGNTIYF
TGTGCCAGCTCACCGGAGGCCGGGAACACCATATATTTT
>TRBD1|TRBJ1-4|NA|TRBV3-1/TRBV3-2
CASSQQTGGNEKLFF
TGTGCCAGCAGCCAGCAGACAGGGGGGAATGAAAAACTGTTTTTT
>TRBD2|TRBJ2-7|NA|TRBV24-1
CATSDSGTSGFEQYF
TGTGCCACCAGTGATTCTGGGACTAGCGGGTTCGAGCAGTACTTC
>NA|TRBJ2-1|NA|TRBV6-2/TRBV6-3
CASSYSLPNNEQFF
TGTGCCAGCAGTTACTCCCTCCCTAACAATGAGCAGTTCTTC